The sample holds a few counts of the clone carrying this TCR beta chain. What it binds is unknown. The sample comes from a study of identical twins. Study findings and constraints: Abundant beta clonotypes from cord blood had fewer insertions, unlike memory repertoires, which showed none. Out-of-frame alpha sequences common to twins were enriched for low generation probability. The conclusions drew on cross-sectional statistical analysis instead of tracking the same donors.

The CDR3 length is 14 residues. Trimming took 7 bases from V and 1 from J, leaving 13 bases between them. The V gene's germline CDR1 is MNHNY and CDR2 SVGAGI (reference sequence). A universal primer site was incorporated via template switching, and the cDNA contained unique molecular identifiers. TCRdb re-derived calls from the 5' RACE reads in MiXCR, one entry per CDR3 protein. The data show around 1.7 million distinct CDR3 sequences, with about 31% seen just once and 0.27% held by the top ten. The rearrangement joins TRBV6-6 to TRBJ2-5, with a tentative D call TRBD2 (5 bases). The sample taken for sequencing was cord blood. The TCR sequence derives from a newborn girl in good health. Written as DNA, the CDR3 is TGTGCCAGCACCTTTCCGGGGTCCCAAGAGACCCAGTACTTC. This sequence encodes CASTFPGSQETQYF.